This T cell receptor beta chain was sequenced in a study of control samples from healthy donors and cancer patients (dated by TCRdb to 2019 to 2021). This clone appeared a single time. Its antigen has not been determined. Nothing much larger sits one base from this clone, and base qualities are not available. Libraries were constructed by the immunoSEQ multiplex PCR assay. TCRdb stores this immuneACCESS table with in-frame sequences only. Part of the clones is absent; in the studies checked, under half of the shortfall reflects unresolved V genes, and no reason is known for the rest. This sample comprises some 82,000 clones, about 87% of them detected only once. Over 15% of the sample goes to the ten largest clones. CDR1 and CDR2 are drawn from the germline V gene (reference sequence): LNHDA, SQIVND. The CDR3 runs 12 residues from the cysteine to the phenylalanine. The kept DNA is CDR3 alone, 36 bases in frame from the first base. Trimming costs V 7 bases and J 5 bases, and their ends lie 11 bases apart.

Specimen: blood. The source is a man aged 50 to 59 in good health. The receptor chain draws on TRBV19 and TRBJ1-1; 5 matching bases give a weak D call of TRBD1. The DNA sequence is given as TGTGCCAGTACGGGGGGGTTGACTGAAGCTTTCTTT. It is translated as CASTGGLTEAFF. Here the CDR3 is joined to the reference TRBV19 and TRBJ1-1 genes, and the full variable domain is: DGGITQSPKYLFRKEGQNVTLSCEQNLNHDAMYWYRQDPGQGLRLIYYSQIVNDFQKGDIAEGYSVSREKKESFPLTVTSAQKNPTAFYLCASTGGLTEAFFGQGTRLTVV.